These T cell receptor beta chains were read from a single sample in a study of graft-versus-host responses after intestinal transplantation. This table comes from immunoSEQ multiplex PCR, and its TCRdb copy is limited to in-frame clones, with some not included. The table shows 150,000 or so clones, with about 93% occurring only once. Their antigens are not known. The sequences come from unstimulated CD4+ T cells sorted from spleen or lymph node cells, collected before intestinal transplant. The receptors stem from a human donor who received an intestinal transplant. The conserved cysteine and the conserved F or W are not part of the CDR3 here.

TRBJ2-7 | TRBV7-9 | ASSNRQGFAFYEQY
TRBJ2-6 | TRBV11-2 | ASSHRWSSGANVLT
TRBJ1-3 | TRBV7-9 | ASSLDPVSGNTIY
TRBJ1-3 | TRBV7-2 | ASSLGSGGNTIY
TRBJ2-1 | TRBV7-7 | ASSFSREGSNEQF
TRBJ1-1 | TRBV30 | AWSSGSPGGAF
TRBJ2-3 | TRBV7-3 | ASSHRGVGLGYPDTQY
TRBJ2-1 | TRBV25-1 | ASSHRVWQF
TRBJ2-7 | TRBV6-7 | ASSYATQWAYEQY
TRBJ1-1 | TRBV6-1 | GTLQALNTEAF
TRBJ2-4 | TRBV4-2 | ASRKTGAGNIQY